The rows below give T cell receptor beta chains drawn from one sample of a study of CD8 T cells in Susac syndrome. One entry per CDR3 protein, called by TCRdb with MiXCR from the immunoSEQ multiplex PCR reads. The sample lists around 170,000 distinct CDR3 sequences; approximately 94% were seen once. The sequenced material came from CD4+ T cells from PBMCs. The source of these receptors is a human donor with Susac syndrome. CDR3s include the opening cysteine and the closing phenylalanine or tryptophan. D genes are given only for firm matches. Size tells how often a clone was seen (once, few, many) or the class of an expanded clone, and some rows leave it out.

clone size: few
V gene: TRBV5-4
CDR3 length: 14
D gene: TRBD1
J gene: TRBJ2-3
CDR3 DNA: TGTGCCAGCAGCGACAGGGCTAGCACAGATACGCAGTATTTT
CDR3 protein: CASSDRASTDTQYF

clone size: -
V gene: TRBV2
CDR3 length: 13
D gene: -
J gene: TRBJ2-1
CDR3 DNA: TGTGCCAGCAGTGTGAATAGCGCTAATGAGCAGTTCTTC
CDR3 protein: CASSVNSANEQFF

clone size: -
V gene: TRBV5-1
CDR3 length: 15
D gene: TRBD1
J gene: TRBJ2-7
CDR3 DNA: TGCGCCAGCAGCTTTTCGGACAGGGGGAGGCTCGAGCAGTACTTC
CDR3 protein: CASSFSDRGRLEQYF

clone size: -
V gene: TRBV6-2/TRBV6-3
CDR3 length: 14
D gene: -
J gene: TRBJ2-7
CDR3 DNA: TGTGCCAGCAGTTTACTATCGACCGTCTACGAGCAGTACTTC
CDR3 protein: CASSLLSTVYEQYF

clone size: -
V gene: TRBV9
CDR3 length: 17
D gene: -
J gene: TRBJ2-5
CDR3 DNA: TGTGCCAGCAGCGTAGCTATCGGACCAGGGGCGACGGAGACCCAGTACTTC
CDR3 protein: CASSVAIGPGATETQYF

clone size: once
V gene: TRBV18
CDR3 length: 14
D gene: TRBD1
J gene: TRBJ1-1
CDR3 DNA: TGTGCCAGCTCACCAGGGCAGGGGGGCCTTCTGGCTTTCTTT
CDR3 protein: CASSPGQGGLLAFF

clone size: -
V gene: TRBV20-1
CDR3 length: 17
D gene: -
J gene: TRBJ2-3
CDR3 DNA: TGCAGTGCTAGAGATCACCGGGACTCCCCAGATGTGAATACGCAGTATTTT
CDR3 protein: CSARDHRDSPDVNTQYF

clone size: -
V gene: TRBV6-4
CDR3 length: 13
D gene: -
J gene: TRBJ1-6
CDR3 DNA: TGTGCCAGCAGTGATGGCAATAATTCACCCCTCCACTTT
CDR3 protein: CASSDGNNSPLHF

clone size: -
V gene: TRBV9
CDR3 length: 12
D gene: -
J gene: TRBJ2-4
CDR3 DNA: TGTGCCAGCAGCTCTCCCCCGGACTCCCCAAACTTC
CDR3 protein: CASSSPPDSPNF

clone size: -
V gene: TRBV29-1
CDR3 length: 18
D gene: TRBD1
J gene: TRBJ2-1
CDR3 DNA: TGCAGCGCCCGGGACAGGGGGGGGTCAACGACTAATTACAATGAGCAGTTCTTC
CDR3 protein: CSARDRGGSTTNYNEQFF

clone size: -
V gene: TRBV15
CDR3 length: 16
D gene: TRBD1
J gene: TRBJ1-2
CDR3 DNA: TGTGCCACCAGCAGCCGGGACAGGGGTGTTGGCTATGGCTACACCTTC
CDR3 protein: CATSSRDRGVGYGYTF

clone size: once
V gene: TRBV6-4
CDR3 length: 15
D gene: TRBD1
J gene: TRBJ1-1
CDR3 DNA: TGTGCCACCAACGGTAAGGGGGCGAGGGACACTGAAGCTTTCTTT
CDR3 protein: CATNGKGARDTEAFF

clone size: -
V gene: TRBV3-1
CDR3 length: 15
D gene: -
J gene: TRBJ2-5
CDR3 DNA: TGTGCCAGCAGCCATCCAAGGGGGTTGTTCGAGACCCAGTACTTC
CDR3 protein: CASSHPRGLFETQYF

clone size: -
V gene: TRBV9
CDR3 length: 17
D gene: -
J gene: TRBJ2-2
CDR3 DNA: TGTGCCAGCAGCGTAGTAGGGGGACGACAGTTCGCCGGGGAGCTGTTTTTT
CDR3 protein: CASSVVGGRQFAGELFF

clone size: -
V gene: TRBV4-3
CDR3 length: 14
D gene: TRBD2
J gene: TRBJ2-2
CDR3 DNA: TGCGCCAGCAGCCGACTAGCGCTCACCGGGGAGCTGTTTTTT
CDR3 protein: CASSRLALTGELFF

clone size: -
V gene: TRBV3-1
CDR3 length: 14
D gene: -
J gene: TRBJ2-5
CDR3 DNA: TGTGCCAGCAGCCAAGGGACCTTTCAAGAGACCCAGTACTTC
CDR3 protein: CASSQGTFQETQYF

clone size: -
V gene: TRBV15
CDR3 length: 16
D gene: TRBD2
J gene: TRBJ2-2
CDR3 DNA: TGTGCCACCAGCAGGGACCGGCGGGGGTTCACCGGGGAGCTGTTTTTT
CDR3 protein: CATSRDRRGFTGELFF

clone size: -
V gene: TRBV20-1
CDR3 length: 14
D gene: -
J gene: TRBJ2-3
CDR3 DNA: TGCAGTGCCCTGACTAGAGAATATTCAGATACGCAGTATTTT
CDR3 protein: CSALTREYSDTQYF

clone size: -
V gene: TRBV7-2
CDR3 length: 14
D gene: -
J gene: TRBJ2-7
CDR3 DNA: TGTGCCAGCACCAACTCGGCAGGGTCCTACGAGCAGTACTTC
CDR3 protein: CASTNSAGSYEQYF

clone size: few
V gene: TRBV3-1
CDR3 length: 13
D gene: -
J gene: TRBJ1-1
CDR3 DNA: TGTGCCAGCAGCCAAACATCTAACACTGAAGCTTTCTTT
CDR3 protein: CASSQTSNTEAFF

clone size: -
V gene: TRBV9
CDR3 length: 14
D gene: -
J gene: TRBJ1-2
CDR3 DNA: TGTGCCAGCAGCGTAAACAGGGAGGGCTATGGCTACACCTTC
CDR3 protein: CASSVNREGYGYTF

clone size: -
V gene: TRBV19
CDR3 length: 14
D gene: -
J gene: TRBJ1-1
CDR3 DNA: TGTGCCAGTAGTAGTCAGGGCGCGAGGACTGAAGCTTTCTTT
CDR3 protein: CASSSQGARTEAFF

clone size: -
V gene: TRBV15
CDR3 length: 13
D gene: -
J gene: TRBJ1-1
CDR3 DNA: TGTGCCACCAGCAGAGATTATAAGGCTGAAGCTTTCTTT
CDR3 protein: CATSRDYKAEAFF

clone size: -
V gene: TRBV25-1
CDR3 length: 13
D gene: TRBD1
J gene: TRBJ1-2
CDR3 DNA: TGTGCCAGCAGGGGACAGGGGGAATATGGCTACACCTTC
CDR3 protein: CASRGQGEYGYTF

clone size: -
V gene: TRBV29-1
CDR3 length: 14
D gene: -
J gene: TRBJ2-5
CDR3 DNA: TGCAGCGTTGGTGAGGGGGGGCGGCAAGAGACCCAGTACTTC
CDR3 protein: CSVGEGGRQETQYF

clone size: once
V gene: TRBV6-5
CDR3 length: 15
D gene: -
J gene: TRBJ1-3
CDR3 DNA: TGTGCCAGCAGTTACACTCACGGCTCTGGAAACACCATATATTTT
CDR3 protein: CASSYTHGSGNTIYF

clone size: -
V gene: TRBV11-2
CDR3 length: 14
D gene: -
J gene: TRBJ1-4
CDR3 DNA: TGTGCCAGCAGCTTAGCGGGGACTAATGAAAAACTGTTTTTT
CDR3 protein: CASSLAGTNEKLFF

clone size: once
V gene: TRBV24-1
CDR3 length: 14
D gene: -
J gene: TRBJ2-2
CDR3 DNA: TGTGCCACCAGTGACCCCGGGGTCGGTGGGGAGCTGTTTTTT
CDR3 protein: CATSDPGVGGELFF

clone size: -
V gene: TRBV4-2
CDR3 length: 18
D gene: TRBD2
J gene: TRBJ2-7
CDR3 DNA: TGTGCCAGCAGCCAAGTAAGGCTAGCGGGGACGATAGGCTACGAGCAGTACTTC
CDR3 protein: CASSQVRLAGTIGYEQYF

clone size: -
V gene: TRBV12-3/TRBV12-4
CDR3 length: 14
D gene: -
J gene: TRBJ2-7
CDR3 DNA: TGTGCCAGCAGTCCCCCGGGGCGGTCCCACGAGCAGTACTTC
CDR3 protein: CASSPPGRSHEQYF

clone size: -
V gene: TRBV18
CDR3 length: 15
D gene: -
J gene: TRBJ2-1
CDR3 DNA: TGTGCCAGCTCACCAGAGACAGGGACTTTGGGTGAGCAGTTCTTC
CDR3 protein: CASSPETGTLGEQFF

clone size: -
V gene: TRBV7-9
CDR3 length: 14
D gene: -
J gene: TRBJ2-2
CDR3 DNA: TGTGCCAGCAGCCTGACAGCGAACACCGGGGAGCTGTTTTTT
CDR3 protein: CASSLTANTGELFF

clone size: -
V gene: TRBV20-1
CDR3 length: 14
D gene: TRBD1
J gene: TRBJ2-7
CDR3 DNA: TGCAGTGCTAGACGACAGGGCGTCATCTACGAGCAGTACTTC
CDR3 protein: CSARRQGVIYEQYF

clone size: -
V gene: TRBV5-1
CDR3 length: 14
D gene: TRBD1
J gene: TRBJ2-5
CDR3 DNA: TGCGCCAGCAGCGCGGGACAGGGTGGGGAGACCCAGTACTTC
CDR3 protein: CASSAGQGGETQYF

clone size: -
V gene: TRBV2
CDR3 length: 15
D gene: -
J gene: TRBJ2-1
CDR3 DNA: TGTGCCAGCAGGCTGGCCGACAGCTCCTACAATGAGCAGTTCTTC
CDR3 protein: CASRLADSSYNEQFF

clone size: -
V gene: TRBV6-5
CDR3 length: 15
D gene: TRBD1
J gene: TRBJ2-1
CDR3 DNA: TGTGCCAGCAGCCCAACGAGGGACAGGTTACTGTTGGAGTTCTTC
CDR3 protein: CASSPTRDRLLLEFF

clone size: once
V gene: TRBV27
CDR3 length: 11
D gene: -
J gene: TRBJ1-2
CDR3 DNA: TGTGCCAGCGGCCAGGGCTATGGCTACACCTTC
CDR3 protein: CASGQGYGYTF

clone size: -
V gene: TRBV6-2/TRBV6-3
CDR3 length: 12
D gene: -
J gene: TRBJ1-1
CDR3 DNA: TGTGCCAGCAGGAGGCAGATCGCTGAAGCTTTCTTT
CDR3 protein: CASRRQIAEAFF

clone size: once
V gene: TRBV20-1
CDR3 length: 18
D gene: TRBD2
J gene: TRBJ2-5
CDR3 DNA: TGCAGTGCCCCGCCACCCGGACTAGCGGGGCTACCCCAAGAGACCCAGTACTTC
CDR3 protein: CSAPPPGLAGLPQETQYF

clone size: -
V gene: TRBV30
CDR3 length: 15
D gene: -
J gene: TRBJ1-2
CDR3 DNA: TGTGCCTGGAGTGTAGGCGCAGGGTTTGACTATGGCTACACCTTC
CDR3 protein: CAWSVGAGFDYGYTF

clone size: -
V gene: TRBV19
CDR3 length: 12
D gene: -
J gene: TRBJ2-7
CDR3 DNA: TGTGCCAGTAGTGATGGGGTGCACGAGCAGTACTTC
CDR3 protein: CASSDGVHEQYF